The source of this T cell receptor (beta chain) is a study of monozygotic twins with cystic fibrosis. Whole-study findings and limits: Median Simpson clonality of approximately 0.009 suggested naive T cells predominated. Age, concordance and disease severity did not associate with shared CDR3 numbers.

To note about this clone: Its specificity is unknown.

The CDR3 contains 13 residues. Trimming pared 0 bases from V and 11 bases from J, leaving 11 bases between. Germline CDR1 and CDR2: SGHDT and YYEEEE. Libraries were prepared by immunoSEQ multiplex PCR; TCRdb keeps only in-frame clonotypes and omits some of them. The sample lists 30,000 or so clones; over 60% were seen once. This sequence originates from a girl under 18 with cystic fibrosis. Input material: blood. The chain has TRBV5-6 and TRBJ1-4; tentatively, D is TRBD1 (5 bases). The CDR3 nucleotides read TGTGCCAGCAGCTTGGCCGGGGGACCTAAACTGTTTTTT. This encodes CASSLAGGPKLFF.